Listed below are T cell receptor beta chains from one sample, sequenced in a study of T cell responses to AZD1222 COVID-19 vaccine. Repertoires were generated with immunoSEQ multiplex PCR, while TCRdb's copy carries only in-frame clones and drops some. The table records 75,000 to 95,000 clones, around nine tenths of them present only once. Sequencing was performed on peripheral blood, taken on day 0 of AZD1222 vaccination. The origin of the receptors is an adult in good health. The conserved cysteine and the conserved F or W are not part of the CDR3 here. The D gene is left open where the match is weak.

TRBV25-1	TRBD1	ASSEWTGNYGYT
TRBV7-2	-	ASSSQWDQPQH
TRBV11-2	-	ASSLVSPLPSTDTQY
TRBV12-3/TRBV12-4	-	ASTPDTKNIQY
TRBV7-8	-	ASSLQALQETQY
TRBV7-3	-	ASSLYGGIQETQY
TRBV28	TRBD1	ASRLRRQGEAF
TRBV27	-	ASRGFGTEAF
TRBV12-5	-	ASGLLNQPQH
TRBV6-5	-	ASSLNRDTKLF
TRBV2	-	ASSDLGSGELF
TRBV7-9	-	ASSGELATNEKLF
TRBV7-2	TRBD1	ASSLQQGTYGYT
TRBV5-1	-	ASARSVTNEKLF
TRBV2	-	ASRSISDQPQH
TRBV7-9	-	ASSLGSYEQY
TRBV6-5	-	ASSSVGDGYT
TRBV5-4	-	ASSLDSMNTEAF
TRBV19	-	ASSDGVREQY
TRBV6-5	-	ASSNPGNSPLH
TRBV5-5	-	ASSSLYVGTDTQY
TRBV7-2	TRBD1	ASSLVSGTGSYEQY
TRBV5-4	TRBD2	ASSPGLGENEQF
TRBV5-6	-	ASSLYGMGQRHQPQH
TRBV12-5	TRBD2	ASGLVPSGGYEQY
TRBV19	-	ASSIEDAGRGNNSPLH
TRBV24-1	TRBD2	ATSGRGSPTTGELF
TRBV3-1/TRBV3-2	-	ASSQLTPRNEQF
TRBV18	-	ASSPPGGPNYGYT
TRBV2	-	ASSGQGNQPQH
TRBV20-1	TRBD2	SASPGLQETQY
TRBV6-6	TRBD1	ASSYGTGNSPLH
TRBV18	-	ASSPGTSLPQF
TRBV5-1	-	ASSADSSYNEQF
TRBV6-9	-	ATPHPRQHGTNEKLF
TRBV7-2	-	ASSLGGDYEQY
TRBV6-6	-	ASSTGGAAKDTQY
TRBV6-2/TRBV6-3	TRBD1	ASSPGQGADYGYT
TRBV15	-	ATSRELTLSYEQY
TRBV5-4	TRBD1	ASRFRDRGVDTQY
TRBV20-1	-	SASRDLNTEAF